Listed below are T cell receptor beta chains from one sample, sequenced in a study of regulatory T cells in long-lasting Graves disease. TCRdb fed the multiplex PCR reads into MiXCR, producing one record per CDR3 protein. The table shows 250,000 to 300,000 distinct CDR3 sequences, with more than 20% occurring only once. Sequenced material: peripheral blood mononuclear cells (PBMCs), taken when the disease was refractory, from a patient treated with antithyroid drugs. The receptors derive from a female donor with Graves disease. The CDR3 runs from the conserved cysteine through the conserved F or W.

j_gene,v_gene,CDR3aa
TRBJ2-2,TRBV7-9,CASTDNSGELFF
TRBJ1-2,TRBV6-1,CASSEVRRTTYGYTF
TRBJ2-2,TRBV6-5,CASSYSNAGGTGELFF
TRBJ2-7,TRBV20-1,CSARVNDEQYF
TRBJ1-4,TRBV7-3,CASSLNRGEKLFF
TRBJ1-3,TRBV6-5,CASSYLDRAGNTIYF
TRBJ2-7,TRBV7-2,CASSPRQRSSYEQYF
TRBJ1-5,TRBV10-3,CAISAWALGVGQPQHF
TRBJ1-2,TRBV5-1,CASSLEAEATSNYGYTF
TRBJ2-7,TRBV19,CASSRLAGGLDEQYF
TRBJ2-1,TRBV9,CASSVRDVYNEQFF
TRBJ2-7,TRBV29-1,CSAQARGGAYEQYF
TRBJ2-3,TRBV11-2,CASSLLGQKSTDTQYF
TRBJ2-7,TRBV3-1,CASSQGREFEQYF
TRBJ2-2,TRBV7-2,CASSLASGNTGELFF
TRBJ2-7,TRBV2,CASTWDPYEQYF
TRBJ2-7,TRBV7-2,CASSLLRTSGGEQYF
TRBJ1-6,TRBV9,CASSVRSDSPLHF
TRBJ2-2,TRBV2,CASSLIGDREISTNTGELFF
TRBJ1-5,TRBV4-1,CASSQVGGGLRRQPQHF
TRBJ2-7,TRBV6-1,CASSLWDSTEQYF
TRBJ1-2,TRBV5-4,CASSFESNYGYTF
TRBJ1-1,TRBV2,CATYRGQLTEAFF
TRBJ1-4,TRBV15,CATTGQTNEKLFF
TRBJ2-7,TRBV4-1,CASSQGKLYEQYF
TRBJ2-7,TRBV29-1,CSFGVADPYEQYF
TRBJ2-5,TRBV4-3,CASGGGQGQTYQETQYF
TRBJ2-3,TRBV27,CASSLAGLTDTQYF
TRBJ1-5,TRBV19,CASSMLQQSNQPQHF
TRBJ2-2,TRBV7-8,CASSLDPSGTNANTGELFF
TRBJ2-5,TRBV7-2,CASSSRQGAQETQYF
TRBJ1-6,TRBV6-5,CASSSEIYSPLHF
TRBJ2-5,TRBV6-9,CASSYPGGGAETQYF
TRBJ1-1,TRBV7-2,CASSLPGAASFEAFF
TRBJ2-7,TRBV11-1,CASSAQGERIYEQYF
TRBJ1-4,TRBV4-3,CASSQDRQLDDNEKLFF
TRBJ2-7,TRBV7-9,CASSLPDGSYEQYF
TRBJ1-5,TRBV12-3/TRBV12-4,CASRRDTGNQPQHF
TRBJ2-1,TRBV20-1,CSARGLAGGYNEQFF
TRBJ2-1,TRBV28,CASNEPLRVAYNEQFF
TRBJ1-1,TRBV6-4,CASSDPGGRDTEAFF
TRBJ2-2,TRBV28,CASWDREWFSTGELFF
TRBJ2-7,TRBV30,CAWRAGHSYEQYF
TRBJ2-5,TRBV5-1,CASSLGELAGGTETQYF
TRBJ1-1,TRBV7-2,CASSARDRGRTNTEAFF
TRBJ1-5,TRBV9,CASNTDRANQPRHF
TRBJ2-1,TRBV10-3,CAISGLVGDEQFF
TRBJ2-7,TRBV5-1,CASCQGSSGHMYEQYF
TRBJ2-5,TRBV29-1,CSVEDHGGRAQETQYF
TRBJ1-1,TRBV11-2,CASSLERNTEAFF
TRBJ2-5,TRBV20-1,CSASPAETQYF
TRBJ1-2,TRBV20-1,CSADPQPTDGYTF
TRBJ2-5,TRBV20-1,CSANKVETQYF
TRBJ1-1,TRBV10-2,CASRVGDTEAFF
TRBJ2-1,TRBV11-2,CASSSRLHPDNEQFF